This TCR beta chain came from a study of T cell repertoires in cytomegalovirus infection. Study-level background: From public TCR beta signatures came an indication of both CMV infection and matching HLA type. Study results and limitations: Pooled public TCR beta family frequency picked out CMV carriers with the relevant HLA.

The sample holds a few counts of this clonotype. Its matching antigen is unknown. MiXCR, run by TCRdb on the reads, gives a single entry per CDR3 protein. This table has tens of thousands of distinct CDR3 sequences, 25% to 40% appearing once. Germline-derived CDR1 and CDR2 are LGHNA and YNFKEQ. CDR3 length equals 15 residues. V was cut by 1 base and J by 3 bases, with 12 bases left in between. This receptor was identified in a human donor in good health (CMV status not recorded). Some clones in this sample may be carry-over from other donors' samples. What was sequenced was PBMCs, sequenced either directly or after in vitro stimulation (not recorded which). V is TRBV4-2 and J is TRBJ1-2; no clear D gene. The CDR3 DNA sequence: TGTGCCAGCAGCCAAGTCGAGGGATCTTACTATGGCTACACCTTC. It encodes CASSQVEGSYYGYTF.